These 12 T cell receptor beta chains were sequenced from one sample in a study of blood T cell repertoires in COVID-19. Profiling relied on immunoSEQ multiplex PCR, and the TCRdb table lists in-frame clones only, not all of them. The sample includes about 250,000 clones, roughly 90% of them seen just once. Sequenced input: PBMCs or T cells enriched from blood (not recorded which). Receptors originate from a woman in her 30s with acute COVID-19.

V and J are TRBV15 and TRBJ1-4; no clear D. Trimming removed 1 base from V and 8 bases from J, with 11 bases in between. This CDR3 is built from 14 residues. The V gene's germline CDR1 is LNHNV and CDR2 YYDKDF (reference sequence). Here the CDR3 DNA reads TGTGCCACCAGCAGAGGACTCACTGGGGAAAAACTGTTTTTT. Its translation is CATSRGLTGEKLFF.

This chain joins TRBV7-2 and TRBJ2-7; D is possibly TRBD2 (6 bases). CDR1 and CDR2 from the germline V gene are SGHTA and FQGNSA. The CDR3 contains 15 residues. V was trimmed by 5 bases and J by 0 bases, leaving 14 bases between them. CDR3 residues: CASSEGLLSSYEQYF. The CDR3 nucleotides are TGTGCCAGCAGCGAGGGACTGCTGTCCTCCTACGAGCAGTACTTC.

Written as DNA, the CDR3 is TGCGCCAGCAGCTTGGGTGGAGGACCGGATGAAAAACTGTTTTTT. Its protein product is CASSLGGGPDEKLFF. V and J are TRBV5-1 and TRBJ1-4; D is unclear. From germline, CDR1 is SGHRS and CDR2 YFSETQ. The V and J ends lost 0 bases and 6 bases respectively, with 12 bases between them. The CDR3 consists of 15 residues.

The chain couples TRBV12-5 to TRBJ1-1; 10 bases align to TRBD1. Per the germline V gene, CDR1 is LGHNT and CDR2 is FRNRAP. V lost 7 bases, J lost 3 bases, and 8 bases stayed unmatched. The CDR3 extends over 15 amino acids. The CDR3 nucleotides are TGTGCTAGTGTATTAGGGACAGGGGAATACACTGAAGCTTTCTTT. It encodes CASVLGTGEYTEAFF.

In DNA form, the CDR3 reads TGTGCCAGCAGTGAGACAGCTAACTATGGCTACACCTTC. The encoded protein is CASSETANYGYTF. The chain carries TRBV12-3 or TRBV12-4 and TRBJ1-2; TRBD1 might be the D (5 bases). The CDR3 covers 13 residues. Between the trimmed V and J ends, which lost 5 bases and 0 bases, there was a span of 7 bases.

The chain links TRBV6-2 or TRBV6-3 to TRBJ2-5; 7 bases are shared with TRBD2. J lost 4 bases, V lost 5 bases, and 4 bases had no gene match. Per germline, CDR1 MNHEY and CDR2 SVGEGT. The length of the CDR3 is 13 residues. The CDR3 protein is CASSRDYRETQYF. The CDR3 DNA sequence: TGTGCCAGCAGTCGGGACTATCGAGAGACCCAGTACTTC.

The chain uses TRBV10-3 and TRBJ2-7; 7 bases fit TRBD1. The CDR3 has 14 amino acids. Germline V gene lookup returns CDR1 ENHRY and CDR2 SYGVKD. V trimming: 6 bases; J trimming: 2 bases; junction bases outside the gene matches: 7. CDR3 residues: CAIRYTGTAYEQYF. DNA for the CDR3: TGTGCCATCAGATATACCGGGACAGCCTACGAGCAGTACTTC.

This chain joins TRBV24-1 and TRBJ2-1, with TRBD1 identical over 9 bases. The ends lost 5 bases at V and 7 bases at J; junction bases unmatched: 5. CDR1 is KGHDR, CDR2 SFDVKD, per germline. The CDR3 loop spans 14 amino acids. Here the CDR3 DNA reads TGTGCCACCAGTGTACGGGACAGGGAAAATGAGCAGTTCTTC. It yields the protein CATSVRDRENEQFF.

The chain joins TRBV18 to TRBJ1-1; D remains ambiguous. V was shortened by 6 bases and J by 8 bases, with 13 bases between the two germline ends. The CDR3 covers 12 residues. Germline CDR1 is KGHSH and CDR2 is LQKENI. The CDR3 reads CASSLMGLEAFF. The CDR3 region has the DNA TGTGCCAGCTCCCTCATGGGCCTGGAAGCTTTCTTT.

The CDR3 DNA sequence: TGTGCCAGCAGTTACCAGGCAGTCGGGGTGGTGGAACTGTTTTTT. This encodes CASSYQAVGVVELFF. The chain is built from TRBV6-5 and TRBJ1-4; D remains ambiguous. Trimming stripped 2 bases from V and 12 bases from J, with 19 bases between. Germline CDR1 reads MNHEY; CDR2 reads SVGAGI. There are 15 residues in the CDR3.

This clone was seen once. The V and J genes are TRBV27 and TRBJ1-4; no clear D. The CDR3 is 14 residues long. Trimming removed 5 bases from V and 5 bases from J, with 12 bases in between. From germline, CDR1 is MNHEY and CDR2 SMNVEV (reference sequence). The chain's CDR3 is CASSLRRENEKLFF. CDR3 DNA sequence: TGTGCCAGCAGTCTCCGACGGGAAAATGAAAAACTGTTTTTT.

The rearrangement joins TRBV25-1 to TRBJ2-1; D gene uncertain. The CDR3 spans 11 residues. CDR1 is MGHDK and CDR2 is SYGVNS in the germline V gene. Trimming shortened V by 0 bases and J by 9 bases, and 3 bases separated the two germline ends. The CDR3 nucleotides are TGTGCCAGCAGTGAATATAGTGAGCAGTTCTTC. The encoded protein is CASSEYSEQFF.